This TCR beta chain originates from a study of blood T cell repertoires in COVID-19. Overall study context: Acute and convalescent COVID-19 samples came from the United States, Italy and Spain. T cells, B-cell-depleted T cells, or PBMCs provided the cDNA or gDNA that served as material.

Original analysis: Reference gene primer amplification yielded estimated nucleated cell counts. Some clones are missing from TCRdb's copy, which holds only in-frame ones; the method was immunoSEQ multiplex PCR. The V and J calls and clone size come from that table; D and trimming were worked out from the DNA. This table has a few hundred thousand clones, 88% appearing once. Germline lookup yields CDR1 SNHLY and CDR2 FYNNEI. Trimming removed 6 bases from V and 5 bases from J; junction bases left unmatched: 3. The CDR3 is 13 amino acids. Sequencing input: peripheral blood. The genes are TRBV2 and TRBJ1-1; 10 positions agree with TRBD1. This sequence was found in a man aged 18-30 years with active or convalescent COVID-19. Here the CDR3 reads CASRDRGYTEAFF. The CDR3 DNA sequence: TGTGCCAGCAGGGACAGGGGGTATACTGAAGCTTTCTTT.